This TCR beta chain was documented in a study of beta chain features in type 1 diabetes. The table lists this clone with a few counts. Its antigen is undetermined. Cells sorted by CD45RO/CCR7/CD25/CD127/CD95/CD27 comprised CD4+ naive, central memory, regulatory and stem cell-like memory cells. Study-wide results and limits: PCR might favor shorter templates, equally in patients and controls. All four CD4+ subsets from Type 1 diabetes patients carried moderately but significantly shorter TCRB CDR3s.

Expressed TCRB transcripts were sequenced, since all the RNA that had been isolated was reverse transcribed. Produced via immunoSEQ multiplex PCR; TCRdb's table is partial and in-frame only. The sample contains approximately 600,000 clones, 12% of which appear only once. The sequenced sample was naive CD4+ T cells from blood. This clonotype was sampled from a man in his thirties or forties with type 1 diabetes.

This CDR3 reads CASISGASGANVLTF. CDR3 in DNA: TGTGCCAGTATAAGTGGAGCCTCTGGGGCCAACGTCCTGACTTTC. J is TRBJ2-6 and V is TRBV19; D is unclear. The germline gives CDR1 LNHDA, CDR2 SQIVND (reference sequence). V was shortened by 7 bases and J by 0 bases, with 10 bases between the two germline ends. There are 15 residues in the CDR3.